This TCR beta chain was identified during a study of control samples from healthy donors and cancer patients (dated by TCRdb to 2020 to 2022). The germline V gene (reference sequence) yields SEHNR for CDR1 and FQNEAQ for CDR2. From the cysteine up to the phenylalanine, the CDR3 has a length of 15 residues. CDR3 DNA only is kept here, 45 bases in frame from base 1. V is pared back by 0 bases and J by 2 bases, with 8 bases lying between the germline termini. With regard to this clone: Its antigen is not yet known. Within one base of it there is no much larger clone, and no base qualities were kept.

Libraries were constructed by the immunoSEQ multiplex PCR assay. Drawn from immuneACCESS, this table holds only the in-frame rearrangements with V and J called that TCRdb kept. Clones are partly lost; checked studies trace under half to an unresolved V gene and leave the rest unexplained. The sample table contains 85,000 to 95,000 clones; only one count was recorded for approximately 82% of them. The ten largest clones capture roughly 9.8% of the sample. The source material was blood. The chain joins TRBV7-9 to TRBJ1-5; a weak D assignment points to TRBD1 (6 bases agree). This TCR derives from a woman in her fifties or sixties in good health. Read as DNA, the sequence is TGTGCCAGCAGCTTAGCGAGGGGGGGCAATCAGCCCCAGCATTTT. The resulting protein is CASSLARGGNQPQHF. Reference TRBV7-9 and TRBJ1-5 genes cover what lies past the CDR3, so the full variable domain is DTGVSQNPRHKITKRGQNVTFRCDPISEHNRLYWYRQTLGQGPEFLTYFQNEAQLEKSRLLSDRFSAERPKGSFSTLEIQRTEQGDSAMYLCASSLARGGNQPQHFGDGTRLSIL.